This is a list of T cell receptor beta chains from one sample in a study of identical twins. One entry per CDR3 protein, called by TCRdb with MiXCR from the 5' RACE reads. The table has about 730,000 distinct CDR3 sequences, 21% seen once. This sample also appeared in a second study, on T cells expressing NK-cell markers.

The sequenced sample consisted of PBMCs. The receptors come from a young woman in good health. CDR3s include the opening cysteine and the closing phenylalanine or tryptophan. A D gene is named only where the DNA matches it firmly. Not every row has a clone size; where given, it reads once, few, many or a size class.

clone_size | j_call | v_call | d_call | cdr3_aa | cdr3_nt
. | TRBJ2-2 | TRBV30 | TRBD2 | CAWSLHRGGLFF | TGTGCCTGGAGCCTACATCGGGGGGGGCTGTTTTTT
. | TRBJ1-3 | TRBV7-6 | . | CASSSDSNSGNTIYF | TGTGCCAGCAGCTCGGACAGCAACTCTGGAAACACCATATATTTT
few | TRBJ2-7 | TRBV20-1 | TRBD2 | CSARDFSGNSYEQYF | TGCAGTGCTAGAGATTTTAGCGGGAATTCCTACGAGCAGTACTTC
. | TRBJ2-1 | TRBV5-5 | TRBD1 | CASSLWGQSSYNEQFF | TGTGCCAGCAGCTTGTGGGGACAGAGCTCCTACAATGAGCAGTTCTTC
few | TRBJ2-3 | TRBV20-1 | . | CSASRDDTDTQYF | TGCAGTGCTTCGCGGGACGACACAGATACGCAGTATTTT
. | TRBJ2-5 | TRBV5-1 | . | CASSLGGLKETQYF | TGCGCCAGCAGCTTGGGCGGCCTCAAGGAGACCCAGTACTTC
few | TRBJ2-3 | TRBV20-1 | TRBD1 | CSAEQGATQYF | TGCAGTGCCGAACAGGGGGCTACGCAGTATTTT
few | TRBJ2-1 | TRBV12-3/TRBV12-4 | . | CASTLLGTNNEQFF | TGTGCCAGCACCCTCCTCGGGACCAACAATGAGCAGTTCTTC
. | TRBJ2-5 | TRBV5-1 | . | CASSGGNGRQETQYF | TGCGCCAGCAGCGGGGGGAATGGAAGACAAGAGACCCAGTACTTC
. | TRBJ2-2 | TRBV5-4 | TRBD1 | CASSLKGGISSFYNTGELFF | TGTGCCAGCAGCTTGAAAGGGGGCATAAGTAGTTTTTATAACACCGGGGAGCTGTTTTTT
. | TRBJ2-4 | TRBV3-1 | . | CASSQVGSKDIQYF | TGTGCCAGCAGCCAAGTCGGCAGCAAGGACATTCAGTACTTC
. | TRBJ2-3 | TRBV27 | TRBD1 | CASTGTGVMDTQYF | TGTGCCAGCACAGGGACAGGGGTTATGGATACGCAGTATTTT
few | TRBJ2-3 | TRBV20-1 | . | CSARSLGGVNTDTQYF | TGCAGTGCTAGATCGCTTGGCGGCGTTAACACAGATACGCAGTATTTT
few | TRBJ1-2 | TRBV9 | . | CASSADGYGYTF | TGTGCCAGCAGCGCAGACGGGTATGGCTACACCTTC
. | TRBJ2-2 | TRBV3-1 | TRBD2 | CASRKLLAARTGELFF | TGTGCCAGCAGGAAATTGCTAGCGGCGCGCACCGGGGAGCTGTTTTTT
. | TRBJ2-3 | TRBV9 | . | CASSVGGDPDTQYF | TGTGCCAGCAGCGTAGGGGGTGACCCAGATACGCAGTATTTT
few | TRBJ2-1 | TRBV12-3/TRBV12-4 | TRBD2 | CASSLGTSSNEQFF | TGTGCCAGCAGTTTGGGGACTAGCAGCAATGAGCAGTTCTTC
many | TRBJ2-7 | TRBV10-3 | . | CAIRGLLGHEQYF | TGTGCCATCAGGGGTCTCCTCGGCCACGAGCAGTACTTC
many | TRBJ2-1 | TRBV4-2 | TRBD2 | CASSQDALGSGSGGLPTYNEQFF | TGTGCCAGCAGCCAAGATGCCCTCGGTTCGGGTAGCGGGGGGCTCCCCACCTACAATGAGCAGTTCTTC
. | TRBJ2-2 | TRBV6-1 | TRBD1 | CASRLGQGAGGELFF | TGTGCCAGCAGGTTGGGCCAGGGGGCTGGCGGGGAGCTGTTTTTT
. | TRBJ2-3 | TRBV7-2 | TRBD2 | CASSLNRAGVADTQYF | TGTGCCAGCAGCTTAAATAGGGCGGGAGTGGCGGATACGCAGTATTTT
. | TRBJ1-2 | TRBV20-1 | . | CSARGQNKGGYTF | TGCAGTGCTAGGGGGCAGAATAAGGGTGGCTACACCTTC